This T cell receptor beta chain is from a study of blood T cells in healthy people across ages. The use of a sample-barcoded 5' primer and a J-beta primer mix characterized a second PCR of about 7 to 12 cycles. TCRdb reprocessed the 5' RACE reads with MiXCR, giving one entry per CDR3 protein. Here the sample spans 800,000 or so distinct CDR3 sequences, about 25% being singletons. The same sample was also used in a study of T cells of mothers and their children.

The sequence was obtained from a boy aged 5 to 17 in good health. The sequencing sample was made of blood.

CDR3 sequence: CSAPGGGLQETQYF. The CDR3 region has the DNA TGCAGTGCTCCGGGTGGGGGCTTACAAGAGACCCAGTACTTC. The V and J genes are TRBV20-1 and TRBJ2-5, with D possibly TRBD1 on 6 matching bases. CDR3 size: 14 residues. Trimming stripped 5 bases from V and 2 bases from J, with 15 bases between. CDR1 and CDR2 from the germline V gene are DFQATT and SNEGSKA (reference sequence).